Sequencing of this TCR beta chain was carried out in a study of T cells in Graves' hyperthyroidism and ophthalmopathy. Study results and caveats: In the blood, most expanded thyroid clonotypes above 0.001 appeared as well.

Newly diagnosed patients aged 18 to 65 had hyperthyroidism of under 2 months' duration. The study left out patients who had uncontrolled infection, other autoimmune disease, pregnancy or lactation. Blood sampling occurred at first hyperthyroidism diagnosis, ahead of any ophthalmopathy symptoms. Many counts were recorded for this clonotype. Antigen: not known. TCR beta CDR3 regions were amplified from RNA. Carried out on the TCR CDR3, a first-round RT-PCR used the HTBI primer set. TCRdb analysed the multiplex PCR reads with MiXCR anew, one entry per CDR3 protein. The table has 350,000 or so distinct CDR3 sequences, roughly a sixth seen once; the top ten hold around a third. V lost 6 bases, J lost 4 bases, and 21 bases lay in between. Germline assignment: CDR1 SNHLY and CDR2 FYNNEI. This CDR3 has 16 amino acids.

The chain employs TRBV2 and TRBJ1-2; maybe TRBD1 (6 bases). The TCR comes from a woman in her 30s with Graves' hyperthyroidism that later progressed to Graves' ophthalmopathy. Specimen: blood. The CDR3, as DNA: TGTGCCAGCAGGTTAATGGGGGGGGCGCATCGCTATGGCTACACCTTC. Residues: CASRLMGGAHRYGYTF.